This T cell receptor beta chain is drawn from a study of T cell changes during pregnancy in multiple sclerosis. The sample holds one count of this clone. Assay used: immunoSEQ multiplex PCR; TCRdb lists only in-frame clones, some missing. The data show tens of thousands of clones, approximately 92% seen once. This CDR3 region has 14 residues. The ends were cut back, 3 bases at V and 5 bases at J, with 12 bases in the middle. Germline CDR1 LNHDA, CDR2 SQIVND (reference sequence). This sequence was found in a female donor in good health, enrolled as a control in a pregnancy study. The chain uses TRBV19 and TRBJ2-3; the D gene is possibly TRBD1 (5 bases). The sequencing here drew on CD4+ T cells from peripheral blood mononuclear cells, taken after pregnancy. Here the CDR3 reads CASSMVTGRDTQYF. CDR3 nucleotides: TGTGCCAGTAGTATGGTAACAGGAAGAGATACGCAGTATTTT.